This T cell receptor (beta chain) appears in the sequencing data of a study of T cells after yellow fever vaccination. A remark on this clonotype: The antigen is not known.

Findings of the study overall: Across the CD4 and CD8 compartments, a small share of clonotypes was present in both.

UMIs and a universal primer site were added when TCR cDNA was made by 5'RACE template switching. Via MiXCR, TCRdb re-called the 5' RACE reads, giving one row per CDR3 protein. This table holds some 200,000 distinct CDR3 sequences, roughly 11% found once. Germline trimming cut 6 bases from V and 7 bases from J; bases unmatched to any gene: 8. Per the germline V gene, CDR1 is SEHNR and CDR2 is FQNEAQ (reference sequence). The CDR3 is made up of 14 amino acids. The input for sequencing was CD8+ T cells sorted from PBMCs, taken 15 days after the yellow fever booster vaccination. This TCR derives from a young man who received the YFV17D yellow fever vaccine. The chain uses TRBV7-9 and TRBJ1-3, with TRBD1 matching over 8 bases. In DNA, the CDR3 is TGTGCCAGCAGTTTAAGACAGGGGCCGAACACCATATATTTT. Translated: CASSLRQGPNTIYF.